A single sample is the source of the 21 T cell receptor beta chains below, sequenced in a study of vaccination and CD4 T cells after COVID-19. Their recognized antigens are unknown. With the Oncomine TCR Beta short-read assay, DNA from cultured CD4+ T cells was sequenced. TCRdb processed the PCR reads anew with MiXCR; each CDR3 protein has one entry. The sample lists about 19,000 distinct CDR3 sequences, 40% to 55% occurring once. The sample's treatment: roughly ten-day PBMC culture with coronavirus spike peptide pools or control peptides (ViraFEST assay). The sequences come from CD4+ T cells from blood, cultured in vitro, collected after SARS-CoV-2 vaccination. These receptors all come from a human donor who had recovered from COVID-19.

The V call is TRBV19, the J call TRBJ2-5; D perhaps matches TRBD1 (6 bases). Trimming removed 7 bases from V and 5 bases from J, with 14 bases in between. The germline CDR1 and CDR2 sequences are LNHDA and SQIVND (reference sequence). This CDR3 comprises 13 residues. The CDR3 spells CASTSQGVETQYF. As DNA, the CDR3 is TGTGCCAGTACCTCACAGGGAGTCGAGACCCAGTACTTC.

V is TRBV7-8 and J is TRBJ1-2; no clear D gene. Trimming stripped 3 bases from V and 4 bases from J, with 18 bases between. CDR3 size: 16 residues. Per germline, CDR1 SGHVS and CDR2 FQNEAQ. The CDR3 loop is CASSFRVPRLGYGYTF. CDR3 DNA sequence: TGTGCCAGCAGCTTTCGAGTGCCTAGGTTAGGCTATGGCTACACCTTC.

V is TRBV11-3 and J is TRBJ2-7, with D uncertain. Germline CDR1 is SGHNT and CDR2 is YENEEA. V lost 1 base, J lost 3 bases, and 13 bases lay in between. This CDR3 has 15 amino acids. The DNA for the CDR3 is TGTGCCAGCAGCTTAGTCTCTGGGCAGATCTACGAGCAGTACTTC. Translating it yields CASSLVSGQIYEQYF.

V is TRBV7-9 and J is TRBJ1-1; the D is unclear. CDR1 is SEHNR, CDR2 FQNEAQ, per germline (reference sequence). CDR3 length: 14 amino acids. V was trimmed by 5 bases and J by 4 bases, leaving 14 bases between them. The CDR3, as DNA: TGTGCCAGCAGCCCTATAACGGCGGGCACTGAAGCTTTCTTT. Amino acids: CASSPITAGTEAFF.

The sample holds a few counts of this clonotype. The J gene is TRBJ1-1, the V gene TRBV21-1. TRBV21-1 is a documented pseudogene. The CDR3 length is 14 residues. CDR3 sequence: CASSKTEMNTEAFF. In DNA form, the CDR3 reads TGTGCCAGCAGCAAAACAGAGATGAACACTGAAGCTTTCTTT.

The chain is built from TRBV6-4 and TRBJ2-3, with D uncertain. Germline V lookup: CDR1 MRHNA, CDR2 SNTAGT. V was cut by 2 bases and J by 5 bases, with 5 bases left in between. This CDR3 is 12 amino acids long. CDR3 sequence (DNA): TGTGCCAGCAGTGACGGTGGAGATACGCAGTATTTT. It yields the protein CASSDGGDTQYF.

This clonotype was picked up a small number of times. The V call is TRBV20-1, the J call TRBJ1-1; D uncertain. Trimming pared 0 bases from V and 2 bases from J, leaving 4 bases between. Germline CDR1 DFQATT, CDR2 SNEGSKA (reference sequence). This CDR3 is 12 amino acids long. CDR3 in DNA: TGCAGTGCTAGAGAAGGTAACACTGAAGCTTTCTTT. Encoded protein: CSAREGNTEAFF.

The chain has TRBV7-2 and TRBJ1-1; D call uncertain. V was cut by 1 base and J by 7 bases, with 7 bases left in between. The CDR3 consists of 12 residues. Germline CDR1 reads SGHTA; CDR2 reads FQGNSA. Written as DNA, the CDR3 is TGTGCCAGCAGCTTAGGGGTAGGTGAAGCTTTCTTT. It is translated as CASSLGVGEAFF.

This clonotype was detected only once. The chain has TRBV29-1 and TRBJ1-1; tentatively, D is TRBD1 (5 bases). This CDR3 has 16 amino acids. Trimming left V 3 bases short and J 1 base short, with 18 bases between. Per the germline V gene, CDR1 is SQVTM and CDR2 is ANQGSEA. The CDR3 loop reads CSVDPGGYRPNTEAFF. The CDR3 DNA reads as TGCAGCGTTGACCCCGGGGGGTACAGGCCGAACACTGAAGCTTTCTTT.

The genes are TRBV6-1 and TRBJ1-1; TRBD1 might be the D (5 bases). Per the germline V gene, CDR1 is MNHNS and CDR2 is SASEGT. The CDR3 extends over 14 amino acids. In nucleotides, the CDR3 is TGTGCTTCGAAGGCAGGGCCCATGAACACTGAAGCTTTCTTT. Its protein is CASKAGPMNTEAFF.

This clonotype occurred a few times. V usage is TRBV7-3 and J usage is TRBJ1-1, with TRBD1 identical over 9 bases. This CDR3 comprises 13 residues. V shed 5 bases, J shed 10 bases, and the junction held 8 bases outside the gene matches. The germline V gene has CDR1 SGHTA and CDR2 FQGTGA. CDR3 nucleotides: TGTGCCAGCAGCCTCGACGGGACAGGGACAGCTTTCTTT. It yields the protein CASSLDGTGTAFF. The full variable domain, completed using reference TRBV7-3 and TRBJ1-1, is GAGVSQTPSNKVTEKGKYVELRCDPISGHTALYWYRQSLGQGPEFLIYFQGTGAADDSGLPNDRFFAVRPEGSVSTLKIQRTERGDSAVYLCASSLDGTGTAFFGQGTRLTVV.

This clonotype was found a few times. DNA for the CDR3: TGTGCCAGTAGTGAGCGGGAGACCACAGATACGCAGTATTTT. Protein sequence: CASSERETTDTQYF. The rearrangement joins TRBV19 to TRBJ2-3; TRBD2 matches at 8 bases. The V and J ends lost 5 bases and 2 bases, in that order; junction bases with no gene match: 3. Germline-derived CDR1 and CDR2 are LNHDA and SQIVND (reference sequence). The CDR3 has 14 residues.

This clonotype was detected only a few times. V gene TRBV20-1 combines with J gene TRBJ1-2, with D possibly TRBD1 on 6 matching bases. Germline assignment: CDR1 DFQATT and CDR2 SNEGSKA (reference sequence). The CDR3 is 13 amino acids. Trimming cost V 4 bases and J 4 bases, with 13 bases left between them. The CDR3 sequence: CSATPQGIYGYTF. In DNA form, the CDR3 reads TGCAGTGCTACCCCCCAGGGGATCTATGGCTACACCTTC.

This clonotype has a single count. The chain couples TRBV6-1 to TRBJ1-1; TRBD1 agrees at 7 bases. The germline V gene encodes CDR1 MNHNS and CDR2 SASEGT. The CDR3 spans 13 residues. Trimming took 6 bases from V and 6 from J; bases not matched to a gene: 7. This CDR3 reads CASSNRGFAEAFF. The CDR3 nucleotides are TGTGCCAGCAGCAACAGGGGTTTCGCTGAAGCTTTCTTT.

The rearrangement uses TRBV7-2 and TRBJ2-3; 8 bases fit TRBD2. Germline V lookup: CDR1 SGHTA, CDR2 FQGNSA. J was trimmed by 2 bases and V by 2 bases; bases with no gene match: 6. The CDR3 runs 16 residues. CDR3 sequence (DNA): TGTGCCAGCAGCTTATACGGGGGGGGGGTCACAGATACGCAGTATTTT. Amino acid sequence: CASSLYGGGVTDTQYF.

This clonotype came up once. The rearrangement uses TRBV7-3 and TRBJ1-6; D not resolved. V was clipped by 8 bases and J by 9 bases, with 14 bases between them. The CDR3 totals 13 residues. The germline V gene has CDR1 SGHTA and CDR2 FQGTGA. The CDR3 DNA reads TGTGCCAGCGGGCTATCCGTCGGTTCACCCCTCCACTTT. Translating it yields CASGLSVGSPLHF.

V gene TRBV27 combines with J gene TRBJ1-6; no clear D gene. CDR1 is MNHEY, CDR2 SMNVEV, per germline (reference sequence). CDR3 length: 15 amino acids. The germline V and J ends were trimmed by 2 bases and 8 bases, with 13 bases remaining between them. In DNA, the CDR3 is TGTGCCAGCAGTTTAGGCGGTGATCTCCATTCACCCCTCCACTTT. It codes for CASSLGGDLHSPLHF.

The CDR3 DNA sequence: TGTGCCAGCAGCTCGGACAGCACAGATACGCAGTATTTT. Residues: CASSSDSTDTQYF. The chain joins TRBV7-2 to TRBJ2-3; D not certain. The CDR3 has 13 amino acids. V dropped 4 bases and J dropped 0 bases, with 5 bases sitting between them. Germline V gene lookup returns CDR1 SGHTA and CDR2 FQGNSA.

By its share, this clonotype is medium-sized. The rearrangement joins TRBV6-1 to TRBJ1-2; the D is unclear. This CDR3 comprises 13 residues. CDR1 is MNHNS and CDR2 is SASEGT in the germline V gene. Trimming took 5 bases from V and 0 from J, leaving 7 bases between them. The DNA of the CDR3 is TGTGCCAGCAGTACCGGAGCTAACTATGGCTACACCTTC. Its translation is CASSTGANYGYTF.

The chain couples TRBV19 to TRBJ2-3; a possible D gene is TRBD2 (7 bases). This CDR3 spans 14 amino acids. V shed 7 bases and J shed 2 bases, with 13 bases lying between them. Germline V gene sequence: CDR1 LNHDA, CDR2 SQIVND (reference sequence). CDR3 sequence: CASKAGAFTDTQYF. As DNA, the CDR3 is TGTGCCAGTAAGGCGGGGGCGTTCACAGATACGCAGTATTTT.

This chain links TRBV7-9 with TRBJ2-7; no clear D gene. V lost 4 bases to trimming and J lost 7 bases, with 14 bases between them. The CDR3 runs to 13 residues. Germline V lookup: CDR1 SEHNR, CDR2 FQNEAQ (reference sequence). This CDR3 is CASSSATLREQYF. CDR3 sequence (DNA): TGTGCCAGCAGCTCAGCGACTTTGAGGGAGCAGTACTTC.